The rows below give T cell receptor beta chains drawn from one sample of a study of blood T cell repertoires in COVID-19. Generated by immunoSEQ multiplex PCR, the TCRdb table keeps only in-frame clones and is missing some. The sample has 200,000 to 300,000 clones, over 80% seen once. Sequenced material: peripheral blood. Receptors originate from a man aged 35-49 years with acute or convalescent COVID-19. CDR3s include the opening cysteine and the closing phenylalanine or tryptophan. The D gene is left open where the match is weak. Some rows mark clone size as missing; the rest say once, few, many or name a class of expanded clone.

D gene: .; CDR3 length: 15; V gene: TRBV6-5; clone size: .; J gene: TRBJ2-5; CDR3 protein: CASRGGPGPQETQYF; CDR3 DNA: TGTGCCAGCAGGGGGGGACCGGGACCACAAGAGACCCAGTACTTC
D gene: TRBD2; CDR3 length: 17; V gene: TRBV27; clone size: few; J gene: TRBJ2-1; CDR3 protein: CASSSRLAGVTGNEQFF; CDR3 DNA: TGTGCCAGCAGTTCCCGGTTAGCGGGAGTTACGGGCAATGAGCAGTTCTTC
D gene: TRBD1; CDR3 length: 14; V gene: TRBV10-3; clone size: .; J gene: TRBJ1-2; CDR3 protein: CAISELQGAIGYTF; CDR3 DNA: TGTGCCATCAGTGAGCTACAGGGGGCGATCGGCTACACCTTC
D gene: TRBD1; CDR3 length: 16; V gene: TRBV6-5; clone size: .; J gene: TRBJ1-6; CDR3 protein: CASSYVGDRLFSPLHF; CDR3 DNA: TGTGCCAGCAGTTACGTTGGGGACAGGCTCTTCTCACCCCTCCACTTT
D gene: TRBD2; CDR3 length: 14; V gene: TRBV7-3; clone size: .; J gene: TRBJ2-1; CDR3 protein: CASSLSVAGVEQFF; CDR3 DNA: TGTGCCAGCAGCTTATCGGTAGCGGGAGTTGAGCAGTTCTTC
D gene: .; CDR3 length: 17; V gene: TRBV3-1/TRBV3-2; clone size: .; J gene: TRBJ2-4; CDR3 protein: CASSQGLAAGPKNIQYF; CDR3 DNA: TGTGCCAGCAGCCAAGGATTGGCCGCGGGTCCCAAAAACATTCAGTACTTC
D gene: .; CDR3 length: 16; V gene: TRBV10-3; clone size: once; J gene: TRBJ2-7; CDR3 protein: CAINELSGDSTYEQYF; CDR3 DNA: TGTGCCATCAATGAGTTAAGTGGGGACTCGACCTACGAGCAGTACTTC
D gene: .; CDR3 length: 13; V gene: TRBV25-1; clone size: .; J gene: TRBJ1-2; CDR3 protein: CASSDSYSYGYTF; CDR3 DNA: TGTGCCAGCAGTGATTCATACTCCTATGGCTACACCTTC
D gene: TRBD2; CDR3 length: 15; V gene: TRBV4-1; clone size: .; J gene: TRBJ2-7; CDR3 protein: CASSRNSGEPYEQYF; CDR3 DNA: TGCGCCAGCAGCCGAAATAGCGGGGAACCCTACGAGCAGTACTTC
D gene: TRBD1; CDR3 length: 14; V gene: TRBV5-1; clone size: .; J gene: TRBJ2-5; CDR3 protein: CASSRTGGQETQYF; CDR3 DNA: TGCGCCAGCAGCCGGACAGGGGGCCAAGAGACCCAGTACTTC
D gene: TRBD1; CDR3 length: 15; V gene: TRBV2; clone size: .; J gene: TRBJ1-4; CDR3 protein: CASSEGWGQGEKLFF; CDR3 DNA: TGTGCCAGCAGTGAAGGGTGGGGACAGGGTGAAAAACTGTTTTTT
D gene: TRBD2; CDR3 length: 14; V gene: TRBV2; clone size: .; J gene: TRBJ2-3; CDR3 protein: CASRLAGGPDTQYF; CDR3 DNA: TGTGCCAGCAGACTAGCGGGAGGACCAGATACGCAGTATTTT